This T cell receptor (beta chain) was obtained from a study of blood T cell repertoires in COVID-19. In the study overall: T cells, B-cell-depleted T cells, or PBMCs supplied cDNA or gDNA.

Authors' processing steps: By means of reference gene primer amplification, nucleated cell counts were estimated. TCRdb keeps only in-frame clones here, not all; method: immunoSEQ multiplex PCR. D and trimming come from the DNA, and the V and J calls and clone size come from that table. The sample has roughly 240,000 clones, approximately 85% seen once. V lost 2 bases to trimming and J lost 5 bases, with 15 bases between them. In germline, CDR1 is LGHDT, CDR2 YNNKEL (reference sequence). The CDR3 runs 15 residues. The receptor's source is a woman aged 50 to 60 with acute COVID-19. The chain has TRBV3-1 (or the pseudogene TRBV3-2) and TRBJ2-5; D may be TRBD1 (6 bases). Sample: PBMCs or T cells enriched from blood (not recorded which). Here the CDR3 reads CASSQPTGPGETQYF. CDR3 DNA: TGTGCCAGCAGCCAACCGACAGGCCCCGGGGAGACCCAGTACTTC.